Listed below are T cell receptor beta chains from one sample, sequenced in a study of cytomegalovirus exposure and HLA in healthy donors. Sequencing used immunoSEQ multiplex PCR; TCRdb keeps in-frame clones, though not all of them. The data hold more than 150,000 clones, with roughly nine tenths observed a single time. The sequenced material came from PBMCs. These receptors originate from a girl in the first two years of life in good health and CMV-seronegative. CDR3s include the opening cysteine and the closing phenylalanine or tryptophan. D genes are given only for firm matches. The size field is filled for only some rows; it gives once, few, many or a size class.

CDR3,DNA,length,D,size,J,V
CASRQIYGYTF,TGTGCCAGCAGGCAGATCTATGGCTACACCTTC,11,NA,NA,TRBJ1-2,TRBV6-5
CASSSGAGNEQFF,TGTGCCAGCAGCTCCGGTGCGGGAAATGAGCAGTTCTTC,13,NA,NA,TRBJ2-1,TRBV7-9
CASSLRLRSNYGYTF,TGTGCCAGCAGCTTGAGACTGAGAAGTAACTATGGCTACACCTTC,15,NA,NA,TRBJ1-2,TRBV5-6
CASSQSLVSGTQYF,TGCGCCAGCAGCCAATCACTAGTCTCCGGTACGCAGTATTTT,14,NA,NA,TRBJ2-3,TRBV4-1
CASSTGQGYNEQFF,TGTGCCAGCAGTACGGGACAGGGGTACAATGAGCAGTTCTTC,14,TRBD1,NA,TRBJ2-1,TRBV6-6
CASSLTGTSSYGYTF,TGTGCCAGCAGTCTCACTGGGACTTCTTCTTATGGCTACACCTTC,15,NA,NA,TRBJ1-2,TRBV6-1
CASSHGLARETQYF,TGTGCCAGCAGCCACGGACTAGCTCGAGAGACCCAGTACTTC,14,TRBD2,NA,TRBJ2-5,TRBV4-2
CASSQPTSSNEQFF,TGCGCCAGCAGCCAACCGACTAGCTCCAATGAGCAGTTCTTC,14,TRBD2,NA,TRBJ2-1,TRBV4-1
CASSLTGSNEQFF,TGTGCCAGCAGCTTAACAGGGAGCAATGAGCAGTTCTTC,13,NA,NA,TRBJ2-1,TRBV11-2
CSVAAIPRDTQYF,TGCAGCGTTGCCGCGATTCCACGTGATACGCAGTATTTT,13,NA,NA,TRBJ2-3,TRBV29-1
CASSLAGKDRGHRGEKLFF,TGCGCCAGCAGCTTGGCCGGGAAGGACAGGGGGCATAGGGGTGAAAAACTGTTTTTT,19,TRBD1,NA,TRBJ1-4,TRBV5-1
CASSLVAGGPQETQYF,TGTGCCAGCAGCTTAGTTGCAGGGGGGCCACAAGAGACCCAGTACTTC,16,NA,NA,TRBJ2-5,TRBV11-2
CASSRSEQGILNEQYF,TGTGCCAGCTCACGAAGCGAACAGGGAATCCTAAACGAGCAGTACTTC,16,NA,NA,TRBJ2-7,TRBV18
CSVGTGGMETQYF,TGCAGCGTTGGGACGGGAGGGATGGAGACCCAGTACTTC,13,TRBD2,NA,TRBJ2-5,TRBV29-1
CASGQGLYEQYF,TGTGCCAGCGGACAGGGGCTTTACGAGCAGTACTTC,12,TRBD1,NA,TRBJ2-7,TRBV6-1
CASSIVRYESNQPQHF,TGTGCCAGTAGTATCGTCAGGTACGAGAGCAATCAGCCCCAGCATTTT,16,NA,once,TRBJ1-5,TRBV19
CASSLQGGPLRTYF,TGTGCCAGCAGCTTACAGGGAGGTCCACTCAGAACGTACTTC,14,NA,NA,TRBJ2-5,TRBV7-9
CASRVGTSGGAGDTQYF,TGTGCCAGCAGGGTCGGGACTAGCGGGGGGGCGGGAGATACGCAGTATTTT,17,TRBD2,NA,TRBJ2-3,TRBV2
CASSYVAFNEQFF,TGTGCCAGCAGTTACGTGGCTTTCAATGAGCAGTTCTTC,13,NA,NA,TRBJ2-1,TRBV6-6
CASSQDQVAGGSWANVLTF,TGCGCCAGCAGCCAAGATCAGGTAGCGGGGGGATCTTGGGCCAACGTCCTGACTTTC,19,TRBD2,NA,TRBJ2-6,TRBV4-1
CAWRKVGLAGGIYEQYF,TGTGCCTGGAGGAAAGTGGGACTAGCGGGAGGGATCTACGAGCAGTACTTC,17,TRBD2,NA,TRBJ2-7,TRBV30
CASSRGQGETQYF,TGTGCCAGCAGCCGGGGACAGGGTGAGACCCAGTACTTC,13,TRBD1,NA,TRBJ2-5,TRBV7-3
CASSGGTSGAEQYF,TGTGCCAGCAGCGGCGGGACTAGCGGGGCCGAGCAGTACTTC,14,TRBD2,NA,TRBJ2-7,TRBV9
CASSLGIGTIAYNEQFF,TGTGCCAGCAGCTTAGGAATAGGGACTATCGCCTACAATGAGCAGTTCTTC,17,TRBD2,NA,TRBJ2-1,TRBV7-2
CASIGTAEQWYEQYF,TGTGCCAGCATCGGGACAGCGGAGCAGTGGTACGAGCAGTACTTC,15,TRBD1,NA,TRBJ2-7,TRBV6-1
CASSPEGETGGCTF,TGTGCCAGCAGTCCCGAGGGAGAGACAGGGGGCTGCACCTTC,14,TRBD1,NA,TRBJ1-2,TRBV27
CASRRTNYEQYF,TGTGCCAGCCGGAGGACGAACTACGAGCAGTACTTC,12,NA,NA,TRBJ2-7,TRBV2
CASSEFLGGTEAFF,TGTGCCAGCAGTGAATTTCTAGGGGGCACTGAAGCTTTCTTT,14,NA,NA,TRBJ1-1,TRBV25-1
CASSLGEAAHYNEQFF,TGTGCCAGCAGCTTGGGCGAAGCGGCCCACTACAATGAGCAGTTCTTC,16,NA,NA,TRBJ2-1,TRBV5-4
CSVEGRTTDTQYF,TGCAGCGTTGAAGGGAGGACCACAGATACGCAGTATTTT,13,NA,NA,TRBJ2-3,TRBV29-1
CATSRDPGGPKNIQYF,TGTGCCACCAGCAGAGATCCAGGGGGGCCCAAAAACATTCAGTACTTC,16,NA,NA,TRBJ2-4,TRBV15
CATSRGQIPSTDTQYF,TGTGCCACCAGCAGAGGGCAGATCCCTAGCACAGATACGCAGTATTTT,16,NA,NA,TRBJ2-3,TRBV15
CASSQEASGSSYEQYF,TGTGCCAGCAGCCAAGAAGCTAGCGGGAGCTCCTACGAGCAGTACTTC,16,TRBD2,NA,TRBJ2-7,TRBV4-2
CAWSKTGEFYEQYF,TGTGCCTGGAGTAAGACAGGGGAGTTCTACGAGCAGTACTTC,14,TRBD1,NA,TRBJ2-7,TRBV30
CASSTGSGGRTDTQYF,TGCGCCAGCAGCACCGGGTCCGGCGGGAGAACAGATACGCAGTATTTT,16,TRBD2,once,TRBJ2-3,TRBV5-1
CASSQGAGSYNEQFF,TGTGCCAGCAGCCAAGGAGCGGGCTCCTACAATGAGCAGTTCTTC,15,NA,NA,TRBJ2-1,TRBV4-2
CASSKDGVGGGDQQYF,TGTGCCAGCAGCAAAGACGGGGTAGGGGGCGGGGACCAGCAGTACTTC,16,NA,NA,TRBJ2-7,TRBV21-1
CAISGTDHGYTF,TGTGCCATCAGCGGGACAGACCATGGCTACACCTTC,12,TRBD1,NA,TRBJ1-2,TRBV10-3